This TCR beta chain was recorded in a study of blood T cell repertoires in COVID-19. For the study at large: Italy, Spain and the United States were the sources of the convalescent and acute COVID-19 samples.

Germline CDR1 and CDR2: SGHRS and YFSETQ. V was pared by 4 bases and J by 0 bases, with 8 bases of the junction left unmatched. The CDR3 extends over 17 amino acids. Clones were sequenced by immunoSEQ multiplex PCR, and TCRdb holds only the in-frame ones, with some missing. The sample lists tens of thousands of clones; approximately 70% were seen once. The receptor was isolated from a man of 80 years or more with acute or convalescent COVID-19. The V gene is TRBV5-1, the J gene TRBJ2-7, with 12 bases lining up with TRBD2. Input material: peripheral blood. This CDR3 is CASSIQLAGGSSYEQYF. The DNA for the CDR3 is TGCGCCAGCAGCATTCAACTAGCGGGGGGTAGCTCCTACGAGCAGTACTTC.